This T cell receptor beta chain stems from a study of identical twins' blood T cells. Each TCR cDNA library carried sample-specific barcodes on both ends. Original analysis: Clonotypes per individual ranged from about 95,000 to nearly 500,000. One entry per CDR3 protein, called by TCRdb with MiXCR from the 5' RACE reads. These V and J calls rely on TCRdb rather than the paper's analysis. The profile covers 300,000 to 450,000 distinct CDR3 sequences, with roughly 31% appearing a single time and more than 5.5% taken by the ten largest. Only a few counts were recorded for this clonotype. All three twin pairs grew up together with likely shared infections and vaccines. The germline V gene has CDR1 LGHNA and CDR2 YSLEER. The CDR3 spans 14 residues. The V gene lost 0 bases and the J gene lost 4 bases, with 9 bases spanning the gap.

The sequenced sample was PBMCs. The chain uses TRBV4-3 and TRBJ1-1, with a weak D call TRBD1 (5 bases). The sequence was collected from a woman aged 18-55 years in good health. CDR3 bases: TGCGCCAGCAGCCAAGAGGGGCGGGCCACTGAAGCTTTCTTT. It codes for CASSQEGRATEAFF.